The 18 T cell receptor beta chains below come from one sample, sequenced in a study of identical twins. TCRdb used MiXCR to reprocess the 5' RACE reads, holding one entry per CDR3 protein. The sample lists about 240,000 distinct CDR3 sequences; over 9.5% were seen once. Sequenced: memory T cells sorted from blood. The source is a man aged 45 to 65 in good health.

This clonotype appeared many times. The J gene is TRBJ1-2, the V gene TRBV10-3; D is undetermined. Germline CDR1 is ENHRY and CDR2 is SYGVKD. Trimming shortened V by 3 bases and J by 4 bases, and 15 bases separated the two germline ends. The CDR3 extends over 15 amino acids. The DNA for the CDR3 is TGTGCCATCAGTGATGGGCAGCAGAAGATCTATGGCTACACCTTC. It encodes CAISDGQQKIYGYTF.

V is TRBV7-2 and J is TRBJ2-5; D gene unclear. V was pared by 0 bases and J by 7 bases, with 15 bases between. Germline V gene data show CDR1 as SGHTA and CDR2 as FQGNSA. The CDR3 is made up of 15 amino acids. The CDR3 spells CASSLAVNTVMTQYF. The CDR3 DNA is TGTGCCAGCAGCTTAGCGGTCAATACGGTCATGACCCAGTACTTC.

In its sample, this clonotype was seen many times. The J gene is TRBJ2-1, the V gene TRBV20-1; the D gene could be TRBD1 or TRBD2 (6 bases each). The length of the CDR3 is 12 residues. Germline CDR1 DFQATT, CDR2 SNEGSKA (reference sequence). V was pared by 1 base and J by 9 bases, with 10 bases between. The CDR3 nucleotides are TGCAGTGCTAGAGTGGAGGGGGGTGAGCAGTTCTTC. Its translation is CSARVEGGEQFF.

The CDR3: CASSQGGRDGYTF. For the CDR3, the DNA is TGTGCCAGCAGCCAGGGGGGGAGAGACGGCTACACCTTC. The J gene is TRBJ1-2, the V gene TRBV3-1, with D maybe TRBD1 (5 bases). The CDR3 is 13 residues long. Germline V CDR1 and CDR2: LGHDT, YNNKEL (reference sequence). Trimming cost V 3 bases and J 8 bases, with 13 bases left between them. The entire variable domain, with the rest obtained from reference TRBV3-1 and TRBJ1-2, is as follows: DTAVSQTPKYLVTQMGNDKSIKCEQNLGHDTMYWYKQDSKKFLKIMFSYNNKELIINETVPNRFSPKSPDKAHLNLHINSLELGDSAVYFCASSQGGRDGYTFGSGTRLTVV.

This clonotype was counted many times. The CDR3 spells CASSLSSSGSPPLHF. The CDR3 DNA reads as TGTGCCAGCAGTTTAAGCAGTTCGGGATCCCCACCCCTCCACTTT. V and J are TRBV12-3 or TRBV12-4 and TRBJ1-6, with unresolved D. Trimming took 2 bases from V and 11 from J, leaving 16 bases between them. There are 15 residues in the CDR3.

The CDR3 loop reads CASSRGWGGDTQYF. The CDR3 coding sequence is TGTGCCAGCAGCCGGGGGTGGGGGGGAGATACGCAGTATTTT. The chain joins TRBV12-3 or TRBV12-4 to TRBJ2-3; 7 positions agree with TRBD2. V trimming: 6 bases; J trimming: 5 bases; junction bases outside the gene matches: 8. The CDR3 has 14 amino acids.

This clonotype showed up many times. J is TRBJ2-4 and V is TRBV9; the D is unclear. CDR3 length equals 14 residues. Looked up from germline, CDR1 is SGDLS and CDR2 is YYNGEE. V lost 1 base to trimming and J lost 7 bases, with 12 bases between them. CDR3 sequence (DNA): TGTGCCAGCAGCGTATTGAATCCGCGGAACATTCAGTACTTC. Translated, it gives CASSVLNPRNIQYF.

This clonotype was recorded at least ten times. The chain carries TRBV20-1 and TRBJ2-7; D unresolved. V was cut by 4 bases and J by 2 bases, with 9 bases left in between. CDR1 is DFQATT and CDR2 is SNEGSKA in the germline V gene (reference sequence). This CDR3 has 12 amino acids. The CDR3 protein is CSATDGTYEQYF. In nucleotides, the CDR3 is TGCAGTGCTACTGACGGAACCTACGAGCAGTACTTC.

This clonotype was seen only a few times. CDR3 amino acids: CSARLEPVGGNEQFF. The CDR3 DNA is TGCAGTGCTAGACTAGAACCGGTGGGGGGCAATGAGCAGTTCTTC. V gene TRBV20-1 combines with J gene TRBJ2-1, with D tentatively TRBD2 (6 bases). Per the germline V gene, CDR1 is DFQATT and CDR2 is SNEGSKA (reference sequence). V was shortened by 2 bases and J by 6 bases, with 17 bases between the two germline ends. The CDR3 spans 15 residues.

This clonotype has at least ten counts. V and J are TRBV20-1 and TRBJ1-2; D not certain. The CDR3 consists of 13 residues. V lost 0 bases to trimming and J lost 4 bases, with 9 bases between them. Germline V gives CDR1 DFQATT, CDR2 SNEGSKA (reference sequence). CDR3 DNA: TGCAGTGCTAGAGATCGGGCAGCCTATGGCTACACCTTC. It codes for CSARDRAAYGYTF.

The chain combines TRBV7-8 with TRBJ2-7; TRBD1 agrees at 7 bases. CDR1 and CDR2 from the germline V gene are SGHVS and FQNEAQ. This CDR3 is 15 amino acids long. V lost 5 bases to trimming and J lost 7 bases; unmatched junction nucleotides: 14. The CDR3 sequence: CASSIQMTGSLEQYF. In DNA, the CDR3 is TGTGCCAGCAGCATACAAATGACAGGGTCCCTAGAGCAGTACTTC. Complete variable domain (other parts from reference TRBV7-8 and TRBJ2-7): GAGVSQSPRYKVAKRGQDVALRCDPISGHVSLFWYQQALGQGPEFLTYFQNEAQLDKSGLPSDRFFAERPEGSVSTLKIQRTQQEDSAVYLCASSIQMTGSLEQYFGPGTRLTVT.

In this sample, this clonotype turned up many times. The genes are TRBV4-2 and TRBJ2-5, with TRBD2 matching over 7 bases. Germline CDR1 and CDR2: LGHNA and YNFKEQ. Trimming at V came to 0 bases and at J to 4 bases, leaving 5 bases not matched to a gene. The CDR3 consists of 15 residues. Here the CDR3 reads CASSQDGTSVETQYF. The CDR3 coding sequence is TGTGCCAGCAGCCAAGATGGCACTAGCGTAGAGACCCAGTACTTC.

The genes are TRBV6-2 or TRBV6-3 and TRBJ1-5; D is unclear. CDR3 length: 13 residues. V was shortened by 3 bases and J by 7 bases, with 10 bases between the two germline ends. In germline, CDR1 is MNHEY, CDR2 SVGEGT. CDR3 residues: CASSYHVNQPQHF. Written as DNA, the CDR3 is TGTGCCAGCAGTTATCACGTTAACCAGCCCCAGCATTTT.

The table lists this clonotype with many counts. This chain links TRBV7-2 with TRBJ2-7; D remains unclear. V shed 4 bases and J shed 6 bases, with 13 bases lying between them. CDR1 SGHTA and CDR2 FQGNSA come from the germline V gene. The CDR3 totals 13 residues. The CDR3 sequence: CASSSPPVFEQYF. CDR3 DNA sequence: TGTGCCAGCAGCTCCCCCCCGGTTTTCGAGCAGTACTTC.

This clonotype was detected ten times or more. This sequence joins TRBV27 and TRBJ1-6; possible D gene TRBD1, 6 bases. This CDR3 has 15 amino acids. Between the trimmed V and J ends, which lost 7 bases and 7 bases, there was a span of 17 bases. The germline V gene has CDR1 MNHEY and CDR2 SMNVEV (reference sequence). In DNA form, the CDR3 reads TGTGCCAGCAAAATGGGGGGCCACGCGAATTCACCCCTCCACTTT. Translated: CASKMGGHANSPLHF.

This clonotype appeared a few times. The CDR3 DNA reads TGTGCCAGCAGCGTCACATCGGATGAGCAGTTCTTC. It codes for CASSVTSDEQFF. The chain joins TRBV7-9 to TRBJ2-1, with D uncertain. Per the germline V gene, CDR1 is SEHNR and CDR2 is FQNEAQ (reference sequence). The CDR3 contains 12 residues. Trimming removed 5 bases from V and 8 bases from J, with 10 bases in between. The entire variable domain, with the rest obtained from reference TRBV7-9 and TRBJ2-1, is as follows: DTGVSQNPRHKITKRGQNVTFRCDPISEHNRLYWYRQTLGQGPEFLTYFQNEAQLEKSRLLSDRFSAERPKGSFSTLEIQRTEQGDSAMYLCASSVTSDEQFFGPGTRLTVL.

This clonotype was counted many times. The CDR3 DNA reads as TGCAGTGCTAGCCTAGATCAGACTATGAACACTGAAGCTTTCTTT. This translates into CSASLDQTMNTEAFF. The chain employs TRBV20-1 and TRBJ1-1; the D is unclear. Trimming removed 3 bases from V and 0 bases from J, with 14 bases in between. CDR3 length equals 15 residues. The germline V gene encodes CDR1 DFQATT and CDR2 SNEGSKA (reference sequence).

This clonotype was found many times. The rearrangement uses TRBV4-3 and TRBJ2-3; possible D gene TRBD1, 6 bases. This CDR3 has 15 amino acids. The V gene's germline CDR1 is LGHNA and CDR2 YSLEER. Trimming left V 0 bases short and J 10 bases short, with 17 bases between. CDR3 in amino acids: CASSQDGTGHGAQYF. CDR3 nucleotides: TGCGCCAGCAGCCAAGATGGCACAGGGCACGGCGCGCAGTATTTT.